Presented here are 30 T cell receptor beta chains from one specimen sequenced in a study of tumor-infiltrating lymphocytes in primary liver carcinoma. The authors took blood RNA from unsorted whole blood and also extracted germline DNA. TCR beta cDNA was made from 400 to 500 ng total RNA with a constant-region primer. Each TCR beta library was derived from three nested multiplex PCR rounds that employed slightly modified ARM-PCR. The study ran its first two PCR rounds for 9 to 10 cycles each, using TRBV1-TRBV30 forward primers and a C-beta reverse primer. TCRdb reprocessed the multiplex PCR reads with MiXCR, giving one entry per CDR3 protein. This table holds approximately 310,000 distinct CDR3 sequences, 65% found once. The sequenced sample consisted of peripheral blood. These receptors originate from a man aged 40-49 years with primary liver carcinoma and hepatitis B virus infection.

About this clonotype: No conserved phenylalanine or tryptophan is present at the end of the CDR3, so a read error is the likely explanation. The rearrangement uses TRBV10-1 and TRBJ2-7; D is uncertain. The CDR3 loop spans 13 amino acids. Trimming left V 9 bases short and J 3 bases short, with 15 bases between. Per the germline V gene, CDR1 is WNHNN and CDR2 is SYGVQD (reference sequence). The CDR3 is CASPKAPGYEQYL. For the CDR3, the DNA is TGCGCCAGTCCGAAGGCGCCAGGCTACGAGCAGTACTTA.

About this clonotype: A much larger clone lies a single base off, so this may be a read error. The rearrangement links TRBV6-1 to TRBJ2-5; D is unclear. CDR1 is MNHNS and CDR2 is SASEGT in the germline V gene. The CDR3 length is 12 residues. CDR3 residues: CASRGSKETHYF. Written as DNA, the CDR3 is TGTGCCAGCAGAGGCTCGAAAGAGACCCATTACTTC.

The sample holds many counts of this clonotype. This chain connects TRBV14 to TRBJ2-7; 9 nucleotides line up with TRBD2. The CDR3 is 16 amino acids. Germline values: CDR1 SGHDN, CDR2 FVKESK. After removal of 3 bases from V and 4 bases from J, the junction contained 10 bases not matched to a gene. The DNA for the CDR3 is TGTGCCAGCAGCCAGAGCTTGGGAGCGGGAGGTTACGAGCAGTACTTC. It yields the protein CASSQSLGAGGYEQYF.

The V gene is TRBV20-1, the J gene TRBJ2-5; D is perhaps TRBD1 (6 bases). V dropped 3 bases and J dropped 7 bases, with 12 bases sitting between them. The germline V gene encodes CDR1 DFQATT and CDR2 SNEGSKA (reference sequence). The CDR3 is 12 amino acids. CDR3 loop: CSASPEGGTQYF. DNA for the CDR3: TGCAGTGCTAGCCCCGAAGGGGGGACCCAGTACTTC.

Worth noting for this clonotype: This may stem from a read error, because a much larger clone lies one nucleotide away. This rearrangement joins TRBV29-1 to TRBJ1-1, with D perhaps TRBD1 (5 bases). CDR1 is SQVTM and CDR2 is ANQGSEA in the germline V gene. The CDR3 consists of 14 residues. The V and J ends lost 6 bases and 1 base respectively, with 15 bases between them. Here the CDR3 DNA reads TGCAGCGTGCCTATACGGGACTCGAACACTGAAGCTTTCTTT. Translation gives CSVPIRDSNTEAFF.

V usage is TRBV28 and J usage is TRBJ1-2; D gene uncertain. In germline, CDR1 is MDHEN, CDR2 SYDVKM. The CDR3 extends over 11 amino acids. Between the trimmed V and J ends, which lost 1 base and 8 bases, there was a span of 5 bases. The CDR3 sequence: CASSLSDGYTF. Here the CDR3 DNA reads TGTGCCAGCAGTTTATCCGACGGCTACACCTTC.

On this clonotype itself: One junction end disagrees with the germline gene, perhaps due to a read error. V usage is TRBV10-3 and J usage is TRBJ1-1; D might be TRBD1 (6 bases). The CDR3 is made up of 13 amino acids. In germline, CDR1 is ENHRY, CDR2 SYGVKD. CDR3 nucleotides: TGTGCCATCAGGACAGGATTGAACACTGAAACTTTCTTT. This codes for CAIRTGLNTETFF.

As to this clonotype: A much larger clone differs from this one at a single base, so this may be a read error. A read error is likely, as this CDR3 ends without the conserved phenylalanine or tryptophan. The genes are TRBV6-5 and TRBJ2-2; D gene ambiguous. This CDR3 region has 16 residues. Per germline, CDR1 MNHEY and CDR2 SVGAGI. Trimming left V 0 bases short and J 4 bases short, with 12 bases between. The CDR3 DNA sequence: TGTGCCAGCAGTTACTCGCGACTCCTAACCACCGGGGAGCTGTTTTTA. Amino acid sequence: CASSYSRLLTTGELFL.

The gene calls are TRBV28 and TRBJ2-3; TRBD1 matches at 7 bases. Germline CDR1 is MDHEN and CDR2 is SYDVKM. V gave up 4 bases and J gave up 6 bases; unmatched junction bases: 10. The CDR3 spans 15 residues. The CDR3 bases are TGTGCCAGCAGTTACCAGGGGGACCACGGGGATACGCAGTATTTT. Its translation is CASSYQGDHGDTQYF.

As regards this clonotype: A read error is possible here, since a much larger clone lies one base away. This sequence joins TRBV6-1 and TRBJ1-2; D might be TRBD1 (6 bases). Germline CDR1 is MNHNS and CDR2 is SASEGT. V shed 10 bases and J shed 7 bases, with 16 bases lying between them. The length of the CDR3 is 12 residues. CDR3 amino acids: CATSSDSCGYTF. In DNA, the CDR3 is TGTGCCACCTCTTCGGACAGCTGTGGCTACACCTTC.

This clonotype occurred many times. The genes are TRBV6-5 and TRBJ1-2; 9 bases line up with TRBD1. Per germline, CDR1 MNHEY and CDR2 SVGAGI. J gave up 8 bases and V 8 bases, and 12 bases lay outside the gene matches. This CDR3 spans 14 amino acids. Here the CDR3 reads CASRTTGQGSGYTF. The CDR3 coding sequence is TGTGCCAGCCGGACCACGGGACAGGGAAGCGGCTACACCTTC.

On this clonotype itself: Being one base from a much bigger clone, this may be a read error. The conserved phenylalanine or tryptophan normally closing the CDR3 is absent here, so this likely arose from a read error. This chain links TRBV6-1 with TRBJ1-5, with unresolved D. Trimming took off 1 base at V and 3 bases at J, with 7 bases between the two ends. Germline CDR1 is MNHNS and CDR2 is SASEGT. This CDR3 has 14 residues. CDR3 sequence (DNA): TGTGCCAGCAGTGAAGGGCAGCTCAATCAGCCCCAGCATTCT. Its translation: CASSEGQLNQPQHS.

Worth noting for this clonotype: Mismatch with germline at one junction end may stem from a read error. This chain's CDR3 is CSVELGNGFEQYF. As DNA, the CDR3 is TGCAGTGTTGAATTGGGGAACGGATTCGAGCAGTACTTC. V gene TRBV29-1 combines with J gene TRBJ2-7; D is unresolved. Per germline, CDR1 SQVTM and CDR2 ANQGSEA. CDR3 length: 13 residues.

Notes on this clonotype: One end of the junction varies from germline; a read error may be responsible. The chain carries TRBV6-5 and TRBJ2-2; 11 positions agree with TRBD1. This CDR3 is 15 amino acids long. The germline V gene has CDR1 MNHEY and CDR2 SVGAGI. The CDR3 spells CASRRGQGVAGELLF. The CDR3 DNA sequence: TGTGCCAGCAGGAGGGGACAGGGGGTCGCCGGGGAGCTGCTTTTT.

On this clonotype itself: This CDR3 fails to terminate in the conserved phenylalanine or tryptophan, so it likely reflects a read error. The V call is TRBV29-1, the J call TRBJ2-7; perhaps TRBD1 as D (6 bases). The germline CDR1 and CDR2 sequences are SQVTM and ANQGSEA. Trimming took off 6 bases at V and 6 bases at J, with 15 bases between the two ends. The CDR3 totals 12 residues. CDR3 in DNA: TGCAGCGTACACAGGGATTCCAGCGAGCAGTACCTC. It encodes CSVHRDSSEQYL.

J is TRBJ2-5 and V is TRBV13; 9 bases map to TRBD2. The ends lost 5 bases at V and 6 bases at J; junction bases unmatched: 10. From germline, CDR1 is PRHDT and CDR2 FYEKMQ (reference sequence). The CDR3 spans 15 residues. The chain's CDR3 is CASSLTAGGLKTQYF. As DNA, the CDR3 is TGTGCCAGCAGCCTCACCGCGGGAGGGCTGAAGACCCAGTACTTC.

The V gene is TRBV10-1, the J gene TRBJ2-2; the D gene is possibly TRBD2 (5 bases). The germline V and J ends were trimmed by 8 bases and 16 bases, with 26 bases remaining between them. Germline V gene data show CDR1 as WNHNN and CDR2 as SYGVQD (reference sequence). CDR3 length: 14 residues. In nucleotides, the CDR3 is TGCGCCAGCTCCGACGGCACAGACACCGGGGAGACGTTTTTT. Protein: CASSDGTDTGETFF.

With respect to this clonotype: The junction departs from germline at one end; a sequencing error may be responsible. This chain connects TRBV12-3 or TRBV12-4 to TRBJ1-4; weak D call: TRBD1 (5 bases). CDR3 length: 14 amino acids. The CDR3 sequence: CDSSHGHGGEKLFF. CDR3 DNA sequence: TGTGACAGCAGCCACGGACACGGCGGTGAAAAACTGTTTTTT.

This sequence joins TRBV28 and TRBJ2-4; TRBD1 agrees at 8 bases. The CDR3 runs to 17 residues. Per germline, CDR1 MDHEN and CDR2 SYDVKM. V lost 4 bases, J lost 0 bases, and 8 bases stayed unmatched. CDR3 amino acids: CASSSSLGQGAKNIQYF. Written as DNA, the CDR3 is TGTGCCAGCAGTTCCTCCCTCGGACAGGGAGCCAAAAACATTCAGTACTTC. The full variable domain, in which reference TRBV28 and TRBJ2-4 provide the parts outside the CDR3, is DVKVTQSSRYLVKRTGEKVFLECVQDMDHENMFWYRQDPGLGLRLIYFSYDVKMKEKGDIPEGYSVSREKKERFSLILESASTNQTSMYLCASSSSLGQGAKNIQYFGAGTRLSVL.

Details on this clonotype: Germline is not matched at one junction end, which may reflect a read error. V gene TRBV5-1 combines with J gene TRBJ2-3; TRBD2 is a possible D gene (6 bases). The CDR3 has 14 residues. The germline V gene has CDR1 SGHRS and CDR2 YFSETQ. CDR3 sequence reads: CASSFFSGTDTQYF. Here the CDR3 DNA reads TGCGCCAGCAGCTTCTTTAGCGGAACAGACACGCAGTATTTT.

This clonotype was recorded once. Without the conserved terminal phenylalanine or tryptophan, this CDR3 likely stems from a read error. The chain is built from TRBV12-5 and TRBJ2-1, with 8 bases identical to TRBD2. The CDR3 length is 17 residues. CDR1 and CDR2 (germline): LGHNT, FRNRAP. The V gene end was trimmed by 5 bases and the J gene end by 6 bases; junction bases not matched to a gene: 15. As DNA, the CDR3 is TGTGCTAGTGGTCTCGGGACTATCGGGAGGGGTCGCAATGAGCAGTTCCTC. Translation: CASGLGTIGRGRNEQFL.

For this clonotype: Germline and junction disagree at one end, which may indicate a read error. The CDR3 DNA reads as TGTGCCAGTACCCCTAGGGTGGACACTGAAGTTTTCTTT. Translation gives CASTPRVDTEVFF. The chain joins TRBV19 to TRBJ1-1; D perhaps matches TRBD1 (5 bases). This CDR3 contains 13 residues. Looked up from germline, CDR1 is LNHDA and CDR2 is SQIVND (reference sequence). Combining the CDR3 with reference TRBV19 and TRBJ1-1 gives the whole variable domain DGGITQSPKYLFRKEGQNVTLSCEQNLNHDAMYWYRQDPGQGLRLIYYSQIVNDFQKGDIAEGYSVSREKKESFPLTVTSAQKNPTAFYLCASTPRVDTEVFFGQGTRLTVV.

Note on this clonotype: Just one base apart from a much larger clone, this may be a read error. The chain recombines TRBV4-3 with TRBJ2-1, with D perhaps matching TRBD2 (5 bases). Germline CDR1 and CDR2: LGHNA and YSLEER. The CDR3 has 15 residues. The CDR3 nucleotides are TGCGCCAGCAGCCAAGAGGGTGGCGGGTACAATGAGCAGCTCTTC. Translated, it gives CASSQEGGGYNEQLF.

This clonotype has a count of ten or more. The chain employs TRBV6-1 and TRBJ1-2; a weak D match, TRBD1 (6 bases). Germline CDR1 is MNHNS and CDR2 is SASEGT. This CDR3 is 14 amino acids long. The V end lost 5 bases, the J end lost 1 base, and 11 bases lay between the germline ends. The DNA of the CDR3 is TGTGCCAGCAGTCCTTCGGACAGTAACTATGGCTACACCTTC. This encodes CASSPSDSNYGYTF.

A note on this clonotype: Germline and junction disagree at one end, which may indicate a read error. V and J are TRBV7-9 and TRBJ2-1; the match to TRBD2 covers 10 bases. In germline, CDR1 is SEHNR, CDR2 FQNEAQ (reference sequence). The CDR3 contains 18 residues. CDR3 in DNA: TGTGCCAGCAGTTTAGACCGATTAGCGGGAGGCCTCTACAATGAGCAGTTCTTC. This encodes CASSLDRLAGGLYNEQFF. Full variable domain (rest looked up from reference TRBV7-9 and TRBJ2-1): DTGVSQNPRHKITKRGQNVTFRCDPISEHNRLYWYRQTLGQGPEFLTYFQNEAQLEKSRLLSDRFSAERPKGSFSTLEIQRTEQGDSAMYLCASSLDRLAGGLYNEQFFGPGTRLTVL.

On this clonotype: This sequence may be a read error, since a much larger clone differs from it by one base. The CDR3 here is CAISERQGTGTEAFF. Here the CDR3 DNA reads TGTGCCATCAGTGAGAGACAGGGGACTGGGACTGAAGCTTTCTTT. This chain connects TRBV10-3 to TRBJ1-1; 8 bases agree with TRBD1. Per the germline V gene, CDR1 is ENHRY and CDR2 is SYGVKD. With V trimmed by 2 bases and J by 5 bases, 7 bases remained unmatched. The length of the CDR3 is 15 residues.

About this clonotype itself: A read error may explain this, as a much larger clone is one base away. J is TRBJ2-2 and V is TRBV7-8, with D perhaps TRBD2 (5 bases). This CDR3 is built from 14 residues. Germline V gene sequence: CDR1 SGHVS, CDR2 FQNEAQ. CDR3 nucleotide sequence: TGTGCCAGCAGCTTAGGCGGTACTACCGGGGAGCTGCTTTTT. It translates to CASSLGGTTGELLF.

A word on this clonotype: Germline and junction disagree at one end, which may indicate a read error. The chain has TRBV6-5 and TRBJ2-5; D not resolved. This CDR3 has 17 residues. The germline V gene has CDR1 MNHEY and CDR2 SVGAGI. CDR3 DNA sequence: TGTGCCAGCGGTTACTCGAGTAGTGGTGGGTCCCAAGAGACCCAGTACTTC. Protein: CASGYSSSGGSQETQYF.

As for this clonotype: A much larger clone differs by one base, so this may be a read error. CDR3 DNA: TGTGCCAGCAGACTAGCGGCCAGGGCGGAGACCCAGTACTTC. It is translated as CASRLAARAETQYF. The V call is TRBV12-3 or TRBV12-4, the J call TRBJ2-5; TRBD2 aligns across 8 bases. V lost 6 bases and J lost 5; bases outside the gene matches: 8. The CDR3 consists of 14 residues.

In the case of this clonotype: The junction and the germline gene differ at one end; a read error may be behind it. This chain connects TRBV4-3 to TRBJ2-1; possibly TRBD1 for D (6 bases). Germline V CDR1 and CDR2: LGHNA, YSLEER. The CDR3 is made up of 13 amino acids. Written as DNA, the CDR3 is TGTGTCAGCAGCCGGGAAGGGGGACATGAGCAGTTCTTC. This sequence encodes CVSSREGGHEQFF.